Included here is one TCR beta chain sequence, with context. This record comes from a study of blood T cell repertoires in COVID-19. In the study overall: The United States, Italy and Spain supplied acute and convalescent COVID-19 samples.

Germline V gene data show CDR1 as SNHLY and CDR2 as FYNNEI. V lost 9 bases to trimming and J lost 5 bases, with 22 bases between them. This CDR3 is built from 15 residues. In the original analysis: Using reference gene primer amplification, nucleated cell counts were estimated. The method was immunoSEQ multiplex PCR; TCRdb's version includes in-frame clones alone and lacks a portion of them. The V and J calls and clone size come from that table; D and trimming were worked out from the DNA. This repertoire shows about 45,000 clones, 83% found once; its top ten account for approximately 7.6%. The specimen was peripheral blood. This receptor was identified in a man older than 75 in a cohort sampled during active COVID-19. This rearrangement joins TRBV2 to TRBJ1-2; tentative D call: TRBD1 (6 bases). The CDR3: CASSKVPRGGYGYTF. The CDR3 DNA reads as TGTGCCAGTTCAAAGGTTCCCAGAGGGGGTTATGGCTACACCTTC. Using reference TRBV2 and TRBJ1-2 for the parts outside the CDR3, the full variable domain is EPEVTQTPSHQVTQMGQEVILRCVPISNHLYFYWYRQILGQKVEFLVSFYNNEISEKSEIFDDQFSVERPDGSNFTLKIRSTKLEDSAMYFCASSKVPRGGYGYTFGSGTRLTVV.